One sample yielded the 21 T cell receptor beta chains listed below, sequenced in a study of blood T cell repertoires in COVID-19. Data came from immunoSEQ multiplex PCR; TCRdb stores just in-frame clones and leaves some out. The sample consists of under 100,000 clones, over 75% of them appearing once. The sample taken for sequencing was peripheral blood. The receptors derive from a woman over 75 with COVID-19, enrolled during active disease.

This clone occurred a few times. V gene TRBV5-1 combines with J gene TRBJ2-7; 11 bases line up with TRBD1. V shed 2 bases and J 3 bases; nucleotides not matched to a gene: 1. Germline loops: CDR1 SGHRS, CDR2 YFSETQ. The CDR3 totals 14 residues. CDR3 coding DNA: TGCGCCAGCAGCTTAGGGACAGGGGGCTACGAGCAGTACTTC. This encodes CASSLGTGGYEQYF.

The V and J genes are TRBV5-1 and TRBJ1-4; D call uncertain. The CDR3 extends over 14 amino acids. With 3 bases removed from V and 7 bases from J, the gap between germline ends came to 13 bases. Germline V gene sequence: CDR1 SGHRS, CDR2 YFSETQ. The CDR3 DNA reads as TGCGCCAGCAGCTCCAGCCGAGGAGGTGAAAAACTGTTTTTT. It translates to CASSSSRGGEKLFF. Combining the CDR3 with reference TRBV5-1 and TRBJ1-4 gives the whole variable domain KAGVTQTPRYLIKTRGQQVTLSCSPISGHRSVSWYQQTPGQGLQFLFEYFSETQRNKGNFPGRFSGRQFSNSRSEMNVSTLELGDSALYLCASSSSRGGEKLFFGSGTQLSVL.

This clone was seen only a few times. The V gene is TRBV3-1 (or the pseudogene TRBV3-2), the J gene TRBJ2-7, with 10 bases lining up with TRBD2. Trimming cost V 4 bases and J 3 bases; bases outside gene matches: 9. Germline CDR1 is LGHDT and CDR2 is YNNKEL (reference sequence). CDR3 size: 16 residues. The CDR3 region is CASSRFRTSGNYEQYF. The CDR3 DNA follows: TGTGCCAGCAGCCGCTTTCGGACTAGCGGCAACTACGAGCAGTACTTC.

The chain is built from TRBV21-1 and TRBJ1-5; whether TRBD1, the table's D call, matches the DNA was not checked. TRBV21-1 is given as a pseudogene. CDR3 length: 17 residues. The CDR3 is CASSKETRQGLHQPQHF. CDR3 nucleotides: TGTGCCAGCAGCAAAGAGACTCGACAGGGTTTGCATCAGCCCCAGCATTTT.

This chain uses TRBV7-2 with TRBJ2-5, with TRBD2 matching over 7 bases. Germline-derived CDR1 and CDR2 are SGHTA and FQGNSA. V gave up 5 bases and J gave up 2 bases; unmatched junction bases: 2. The CDR3 is 13 amino acids. The CDR3 protein is CASSRSGQETQYF. The DNA for the CDR3 is TGTGCCAGCAGCCGTAGCGGGCAAGAGACCCAGTACTTC.

This clone was recorded a few times. The chain couples TRBV9 to TRBJ1-6, with D possibly being TRBD1 (6 bases). Germline V gives CDR1 SGDLS, CDR2 YYNGEE. CDR3 size: 17 residues. V lost 3 bases, J lost 3 bases, and 16 bases lay in between. The chain's CDR3 is CASSGGLGRNYNSPLHF. The CDR3 DNA reads as TGTGCCAGCAGCGGGGGGCTAGGGCGAAACTATAATTCACCCCTCCACTTT.

A few counts support this clone. The chain has TRBV3-1 (or the pseudogene TRBV3-2) and TRBJ1-2; 7 bases agree with TRBD1. J lost 3 bases, V lost 0 bases, and 4 bases had no gene match. Germline-derived CDR1 and CDR2 are LGHDT and YNNKEL (reference sequence). The CDR3 contains 15 residues. The DNA of the CDR3 is TGTGCCAGCAGCCAAGACGAGGGACAGCACTATGGCTACACCTTC. It specifies CASSQDEGQHYGYTF.

The chain is built from TRBV27 and TRBJ1-1, with D hard to call. The V end lost 2 bases, the J end lost 3 bases, and 10 bases lay between the germline ends. Germline CDR1 reads MNHEY; CDR2 reads SMNVEV (reference sequence). The CDR3 is 14 amino acids. The CDR3 coding sequence is TGTGCCAGCAGTTTACGCCTGCAGGACACTGAAGCTTTCTTT. Translated: CASSLRLQDTEAFF.

This clone occurred a few times. The chain links TRBV19 to TRBJ2-7; 9 nucleotides agree with TRBD1. The length of the CDR3 is 17 residues. Germline CDR1 is LNHDA and CDR2 is SQIVND (reference sequence). Losses at the gene ends were 6 bases for V and 0 bases for J; bases not matched to a gene: 12. In DNA form, the CDR3 reads TGTGCCAGTAGCAACCTTCTCGGGACAGGGAGCTCCTACGAGCAGTACTTC. Protein product: CASSNLLGTGSSYEQYF.

The chain joins TRBV27 to TRBJ2-5; D not certain. The CDR3 runs 13 residues. Germline-derived CDR1 and CDR2 are MNHEY and SMNVEV (reference sequence). V was trimmed by 2 bases and J by 3 bases, leaving 7 bases between them. The CDR3 DNA follows: TGTGCCAGCAGTTTAATCGAGAAAGAGACCCAGTACTTC. It translates to CASSLIEKETQYF.

V is TRBV11-2 and J is TRBJ2-7, with D hard to call. Trimming stripped 6 bases from V and 0 bases from J, with 15 bases between. Germline V gives CDR1 SGHAT, CDR2 FQNNGV. The CDR3 is made up of 15 amino acids. The CDR3 protein is CASRPKIRNSYEQYF. The CDR3 DNA reads TGTGCCAGCAGACCCAAAATCAGAAACTCCTACGAGCAGTACTTC.

The chain uses TRBV20-1 and TRBJ2-3; TRBD2 is a possible D gene (5 bases). V lost 3 bases and J 1 base, leaving 11 bases between the germline ends. This CDR3 has 14 residues. CDR1 and CDR2 (germline): DFQATT, SNEGSKA (reference sequence). The CDR3 region has the DNA TGCAGTGCTAGTGGTAGCGAGGGCACAGATACGCAGTATTTT. It is translated as CSASGSEGTDTQYF.

The rearrangement uses TRBV7-9 and TRBJ2-1; a possible D gene is TRBD2 (6 bases). The CDR3 covers 14 residues. Deletions cut 4 bases from V and 10 bases from J, with 17 bases between. CDR1 and CDR2 (germline): SEHNR, FQNEAQ (reference sequence). The chain's CDR3 is CASSYGVAEEEQFF. The CDR3 DNA reads as TGTGCCAGCAGCTATGGAGTAGCGGAGGAGGAGCAGTTCTTC.

The chain recombines TRBV5-1 with TRBJ1-1; 8 bases align to TRBD1. Trimming removed 2 bases from V and 4 bases from J; junction bases left unmatched: 4. Germline lookup yields CDR1 SGHRS and CDR2 YFSETQ. The CDR3 contains 14 residues. CDR3 region: CASSLEQGVTEAFF. CDR3 in DNA: TGCGCCAGCAGCTTAGAACAGGGGGTCACTGAAGCTTTCTTT.

The rearrangement links TRBV28 to TRBJ1-2, with no clear D. Germline CDR1 and CDR2: MDHEN and SYDVKM. CDR3 length: 12 residues. V lost 8 bases and J lost 10, with 17 bases in between. The CDR3 DNA reads TGTGCCAGCGTATCCCTGAACAACCTCTACACCTTC. Encoded protein: CASVSLNNLYTF.

The rearrangement uses TRBV18 and TRBJ1-2; D perhaps matches TRBD1 (5 bases). The CDR3 loop spans 16 amino acids. Trimming removed 1 base from V and 5 bases from J, with 17 bases in between. The germline gives CDR1 KGHSH, CDR2 LQKENI. CDR3 sequence: CASSPLTGTSEYGYTF. CDR3 nucleotides: TGTGCCAGCTCACCACTAACAGGAACCTCAGAGTATGGCTACACCTTC.

The chain has TRBV24-1 and TRBJ2-1; D may be TRBD1 (5 bases). This CDR3 is 15 amino acids long. Germline lookup yields CDR1 KGHDR and CDR2 SFDVKD. Trimming removed 7 bases from V and 1 base from J, with 13 bases in between. This CDR3 reads CATSPDTVSYNEQFF. The DNA of the CDR3 is TGTGCCACCAGCCCGGACACTGTTTCCTACAATGAGCAGTTCTTC.

The chain links TRBV24-1 to TRBJ2-7, with 7 bases lining up with TRBD1. Per germline, CDR1 KGHDR and CDR2 SFDVKD. The V segment lost 9 bases and the J segment 5 bases; nucleotides outside the gene matches: 12. The CDR3 is 14 residues long. CDR3 sequence (DNA): TGTGCCACCGTAAGAACGGGACAGCTAAACGAGCAGTACTTC. It is translated as CATVRTGQLNEQYF.

The chain employs TRBV10-2 and TRBJ2-1; 8 bases line up with TRBD2. The germline V gene has CDR1 WSHSY and CDR2 SAAADI. The trim removed 6 bases at V and 9 bases at J, leaving 10 bases unmatched. The CDR3 is 14 amino acids. This CDR3 reads CASRPGTRNTEQFF. As DNA, the CDR3 is TGCGCCAGCAGACCCGGGACTAGAAACACTGAGCAGTTCTTC.

This clone has a handful of counts. The rearrangement joins TRBV18 to TRBJ2-1; 9 bases are shared with TRBD2. Germline values: CDR1 KGHSH, CDR2 LQKENI. The CDR3 runs to 15 residues. J lost 6 bases, V lost 1 base, and 4 bases had no gene match. CDR3 protein: CASSPLGTSPNEQFF. The CDR3 coding sequence is TGTGCCAGCTCACCACTCGGGACTAGCCCCAATGAGCAGTTCTTC. Full variable domain (rest looked up from reference TRBV18 and TRBJ2-1): NAGVMQNPRHLVRRRGQEARLRCSPMKGHSHVYWYRQLPEEGLKFMVYLQKENIIDESGMPKERFSAEFPKEGPSILRIQQVVRGDSAAYFCASSPLGTSPNEQFFGPGTRLTVL.

The chain joins TRBV7-8 to TRBJ1-3; possible D gene TRBD1, 5 bases. Germline CDR1 reads SGHVS; CDR2 reads FQNEAQ. There are 18 residues in the CDR3. With 5 bases removed from V and 0 bases from J, the gap between germline ends came to 20 bases. CDR3 coding DNA: TGTGCCAGCAGCCTAGTCGGGGGGTATGAGTTCTCTGGAAACACCATATATTTT. This encodes CASSLVGGYEFSGNTIYF.